The 20 T cell receptor beta chains reported below all come from one sample, sequenced in a study of shared clonotypes between healthy human individuals (TCRdb year 2020). CD8 naive samples consisted of CD45RO-negative cells that were positively selected for CCR7, yielding a CD45RA+CCR7+ population without TemRA cells. The library was generated by the immunoSEQ multiplex PCR assay. The clones in this table, taken by TCRdb from immuneACCESS, are in-frame only. Not every clone is retained; where verified, under half of the shortfall comes from an unresolved V gene, and the cause of the rest is unknown. Counted in this sample were 1.5 million to 2.5 million clones; roughly 95% of them appeared once. 0.95% to 1.5% of the sample belongs to the ten largest clones. The specimen was naive CD8+ T cells sorted from blood. According to the study, the label for this sample's cell subset or site signals: CD45RA+CCR7+. All receptors come from a man aged 18 to 30 in good health.

J is TRBJ1-1 and V is TRBV19; 9 nucleotides agree with TRBD1. Looked up from germline, CDR1 is LNHDA and CDR2 is SQIVND (reference sequence). V lost 3 bases and J lost 3; bases outside the gene matches: 8. This CDR3 contains 16 residues. CDR3 DNA: TGTGCCAGTAGTATCGACAGGGGGATTGTCGACACTGAAGCTTTCTTT. Its translation is CASSIDRGIVDTEAFF.

The J gene is TRBJ1-6, the V gene TRBV6-5, with no clear D. Trimming cost V 5 bases and J 10 bases, with 12 bases left between them. Per germline, CDR1 MNHEY and CDR2 SVGAGI. The CDR3 consists of 13 residues. CDR3 in DNA: TGTGCCAGCAGTACGGGCCTGGGGTCACCCCTCCACTTT. This translates into CASSTGLGSPLHF.

This chain uses TRBV5-4 with TRBJ2-5; 12 positions match TRBD1. Trimming at V came to 0 bases and at J to 5 bases, leaving 8 bases not matched to a gene. Germline assignment: CDR1 SGHNT and CDR2 YYREEE (reference sequence). This CDR3 has 17 amino acids. DNA of the CDR3: TGTGCCAGCAGCTTGGTGGGACAGGGGGCGCGGGAGGAGACCCAGTACTTC. Protein: CASSLVGQGAREETQYF.

The chain joins TRBV29-1 to TRBJ2-7; 8 positions match TRBD1. Germline assignment: CDR1 SQVTM and CDR2 ANQGSEA. The CDR3 loop spans 14 amino acids. V gave up 1 base and J gave up 2 bases; unmatched junction bases: 4. CDR3 nucleotide sequence: TGCAGCGTTGAAGGTGGACAGGGCCCCTACGAGCAGTACTTC. Its protein product is CSVEGGQGPYEQYF.

A single count supports this clone. The rearrangement uses TRBV10-3 and TRBJ1-2; no reliable D call. The V gene lost 2 bases and the J gene lost 4 bases, with 14 bases spanning the gap. The CDR3 loop spans 15 amino acids. Germline V gene data show CDR1 as ENHRY and CDR2 as SYGVKD. CDR3 amino acids: CAISEGWVEGYGYTF. The CDR3, as DNA: TGTGCCATCAGTGAGGGGTGGGTCGAAGGCTATGGCTACACCTTC.

This chain uses TRBV2 with TRBJ2-1, with TRBD2 identical over 12 bases. The CDR3 is 15 amino acids. CDR1 is SNHLY, CDR2 FYNNEI, per germline. V lost 6 bases and J lost 9; bases outside the gene matches: 9. CDR3 nucleotides: TGTGCCAGCAGACAACTAGCGGGGGGTAGGGCTGAGCAGTTCTTC. It specifies CASRQLAGGRAEQFF.

This clone was recorded only once. V and J are TRBV7-9 and TRBJ2-5; D remains unclear. From germline, CDR1 is SEHNR and CDR2 FQNEAQ (reference sequence). Trimming removed 3 bases at V and 5 bases at J, with 10 bases between. There are 13 residues in the CDR3. The CDR3 protein is CASSFRLEETQYF. CDR3 DNA: TGTGCCAGCAGCTTCAGGTTGGAGGAGACCCAGTACTTC. Full variable domain (remainder filled in from reference TRBV7-9 and TRBJ2-5): DTGVSQNPRHKITKRGQNVTFRCDPISEHNRLYWYRQTLGQGPEFLTYFQNEAQLEKSRLLSDRFSAERPKGSFSTLEIQRTEQGDSAMYLCASSFRLEETQYFGPGTRLLVL.

V is TRBV6-5 and J is TRBJ2-5; a possible D gene is TRBD2 (6 bases). The length of the CDR3 is 14 residues. V dropped 1 base and J dropped 4 bases, with 10 bases sitting between them. Germline V lookup: CDR1 MNHEY, CDR2 SVGAGI. The CDR3 DNA reads TGTGCCAGCAGTTACTTTGGGACTTCAGAGACCCAGTACTTC. Amino acid sequence: CASSYFGTSETQYF.

Concerning this clone itself: Other nucleotide sequences in the sample specify the same CDR3. The rearrangement joins TRBV4-3 to TRBJ2-7; 11 positions agree with TRBD2. Trimming at V came to 1 base and at J to 4 bases, leaving 0 bases not matched to a gene. Germline loops: CDR1 LGHNA, CDR2 YSLEER. This CDR3 region has 14 residues. CDR3 loop: CASSQGTSGYEQYF. The CDR3 nucleotides are TGCGCCAGCAGCCAAGGGACTAGCGGGTACGAGCAGTACTTC.

The chain has TRBV2 and TRBJ2-7, with a tentative D call TRBD2 (6 bases). CDR3 length: 14 residues. V lost 3 bases and J 2 bases, leaving 11 bases between the germline ends. CDR1 and CDR2 from the germline V gene are SNHLY and FYNNEI. CDR3 sequence: CASSDRDSAYEQYF. The CDR3 bases are TGTGCCAGCAGTGACAGGGACTCGGCCTACGAGCAGTACTTC. The full variable domain, in which reference TRBV2 and TRBJ2-7 provide the parts outside the CDR3, is EPEVTQTPSHQVTQMGQEVILRCVPISNHLYFYWYRQILGQKVEFLVSFYNNEISEKSEIFDDQFSVERPDGSNFTLKIRSTKLEDSAMYFCASSDRDSAYEQYFGPGTRLTVT.

On this clone: The same CDR3 arises from other DNA sequences in this sample as well. The rearrangement uses TRBV9 and TRBJ1-1, with unresolved D. V lost 2 bases to trimming and J lost 1 base, with 9 bases between them. The CDR3 is made up of 14 amino acids. Per germline, CDR1 SGDLS and CDR2 YYNGEE. In DNA form, the CDR3 reads TGTGCCAGCAGCGTGGGCGGGGAGAACACTGAAGCTTTCTTT. Its protein is CASSVGGENTEAFF.

For this clone: The same CDR3 can be traced to other DNA sequences in this sample. V and J are TRBV6-5 and TRBJ2-5; D gene unclear. The germline V gene has CDR1 MNHEY and CDR2 SVGAGI. The CDR3 is made up of 12 amino acids. V dropped 5 bases and J dropped 0 bases, with 4 bases sitting between them. The CDR3 DNA reads as TGTGCCAGCAGTCCTGACCAAGAGACCCAGTACTTC. This encodes CASSPDQETQYF.

The V gene is TRBV30, the J gene TRBJ2-7; 7 nucleotides match TRBD1. Germline CDR1 GTSNPN, CDR2 SVGIG (reference sequence). The CDR3 consists of 16 residues. V was clipped by 1 base and J by 0 bases; unmatched bases: 9. In nucleotides, the CDR3 is TGTGCCTGGAGTGATCCCCGGGACAGAGACTCCTACGAGCAGTACTTC. This sequence encodes CAWSDPRDRDSYEQYF.

CDR3 DNA: TGTGCCAGCAGCGCGTGGACAGGGACCGGGGAGCTGTTTTTT. It is translated as CASSAWTGTGELFF. The V and J genes are TRBV7-9 and TRBJ2-2, with TRBD1 matching 8 bases. CDR1 is SEHNR, CDR2 FQNEAQ, per germline (reference sequence). This CDR3 region has 14 residues. V was clipped by 5 bases and J by 5 bases; unmatched bases: 4. The variable domain in full, completed from reference TRBV7-9 and TRBJ2-2, reads DTGVSQNPRHKITKRGQNVTFRCDPISEHNRLYWYRQTLGQGPEFLTYFQNEAQLEKSRLLSDRFSAERPKGSFSTLEIQRTEQGDSAMYLCASSAWTGTGELFFGEGSRLTVL.

This clone appeared a single time. The V call is TRBV5-3, the J call TRBJ1-1, with D possibly matching TRBD1 (6 bases). TRBV5-3 is an ORF; its function is uncertain. The V gene lost 4 bases and the J gene lost 1 base, with 17 bases spanning the gap. CDR3 length: 16 amino acids. The DNA of the CDR3 is TGTGCCAGAAGCAAGGGGGGGCACAGGAAGAACACTGAAGCTTTCTTT. It codes for CARSKGGHRKNTEAFF.

This clone has a single count. This chain joins TRBV27 and TRBJ2-1; 8 nucleotides line up with TRBD1. Unmatched junction bases numbered 10, after V lost 6 bases and J lost 0 bases. This CDR3 region has 17 residues. The germline gives CDR1 MNHEY, CDR2 SMNVEV (reference sequence). The CDR3 DNA reads as TGTGCCAGCAGCCTAGGACCGGGACAGGTCTCCTACAATGAGCAGTTCTTC. This codes for CASSLGPGQVSYNEQFF.

The chain has TRBV6-6 and TRBJ2-3; 7 nucleotides match TRBD1. Germline assignment: CDR1 MNHNY and CDR2 SVGAGI (reference sequence). V lost 6 bases, J lost 4 bases, and 10 bases stayed unmatched. This CDR3 has 15 residues. CDR3 region: CASSPTGLYADTQYF. CDR3 nucleotides: TGTGCCAGCAGCCCGACAGGGCTTTACGCAGATACGCAGTATTTT.

The chain recombines TRBV27 with TRBJ2-7; D is perhaps TRBD2 (5 bases). Trimming took 4 bases from V and 2 from J, leaving 12 bases between them. The germline CDR1 and CDR2 sequences are MNHEY and SMNVEV (reference sequence). The CDR3 spans 14 residues. The CDR3 DNA reads as TGTGCCAGCAGTTCAGCGGACCTAGCCTACGAGCAGTACTTC. This translates into CASSSADLAYEQYF.

This clone has only a few counts. This sequence joins TRBV5-8 and TRBJ1-5; no firm D call. Deletions cut 0 bases from V and 0 bases from J, with 4 bases between. Germline CDR1 reads SGHTS; CDR2 reads YDEGEE. The CDR3 is 14 residues long. CDR3 DNA sequence: TGTGCCAGCAGCTTGGAGGGTAGCAATCAGCCCCAGCATTTT. Protein sequence: CASSLEGSNQPQHF.

The chain carries TRBV5-1 and TRBJ2-7; 9 positions match TRBD2. The germline CDR1 and CDR2 sequences are SGHRS and YFSETQ. CDR3 length equals 17 residues. V lost 0 bases to trimming and J lost 0 bases; unmatched junction nucleotides: 7. The CDR3 sequence is CASSLAPLAGYSYEQYF. In DNA form, the CDR3 reads TGCGCCAGCAGCTTGGCTCCCCTAGCGGGATACTCCTACGAGCAGTACTTC.